This TCR beta chain appears in the sequencing data of a study of blood T cell repertoires in COVID-19. In the study overall: Samples of COVID-19 (acute and convalescent) were obtained from the United States, Italy and Spain.

Assay: immunoSEQ multiplex PCR; the TCRdb copy retains only in-frame clones and omits some. In the table there are fewer than 100,000 clones, 80% to 95% of which are singletons. J lost 1 base, V lost 6 bases, and 3 bases had no gene match. Germline values: CDR1 LNHDA, CDR2 SQIVND (reference sequence). The CDR3 extends over 14 amino acids. The chain couples TRBV19 to TRBJ1-1, with 9 bases fitting TRBD1. Sequenced material: peripheral blood. This TCR came from a woman aged 80 or over with acute or convalescent COVID-19. In DNA, the CDR3 is TGTGCCAGTAGGAACAGGGGGCGGAACACTGAAGCTTTCTTT. It yields the protein CASRNRGRNTEAFF.